These T cell receptor beta chains were read from a single sample in a study of blood T cells in healthy people across ages. One entry per CDR3 protein results from TCRdb running MiXCR on the 5' RACE reads. The table has approximately 2,000,000 distinct CDR3 sequences, around 42% seen once. Sample: blood. The receptors originated from a human donor in good health. Both conserved end residues are part of each CDR3. Each record gives: J gene, V gene, clone size, D gene, CDR3 DNA, CDR3 protein. The D gene is left open where the match is weak. Size values are once, few and many counts, or a class for expanded clones, and some rows have none.

TRBJ1-5 | TRBV16 | NA | TRBD1 | TGTGCCAGCAGCCCTCCGAGACAGGGCGTGAGTCAGCCCCAGCATTTT | CASSPPRQGVSQPQHF
TRBJ1-1 | TRBV24-1 | NA | NA | TGTGCCACTGGAACCGGCCCGGACACTGAAGCTTTCTTT | CATGTGPDTEAFF
TRBJ2-7 | TRBV20-1 | NA | NA | TGCAGTGCTACCAGGGGAGGATACGAGCAGTACTTC | CSATRGGYEQYF
TRBJ2-7 | TRBV4-1 | NA | TRBD1 | TGCGCCAGCAGCCTAATTTTCGGGACAGGGGACCACGAGCAGTACTTC | CASSLIFGTGDHEQYF
TRBJ1-1 | TRBV27 | NA | NA | TGTGCCAGCAGTTTGGATTTTTGGACTGAAGCTTTCTTT | CASSLDFWTEAFF
TRBJ2-1 | TRBV25-1 | NA | NA | TGTGCCAGCAGTTCGGCTAGCGCCTTGCAGTTCTTC | CASSSASALQFF
TRBJ2-1 | TRBV20-1 | NA | NA | TGCAGTGCTAGAACAAAAAGCTCCTACAATGAGCAGTTCTTC | CSARTKSSYNEQFF
TRBJ2-7 | TRBV13 | NA | TRBD2 | TGTGCCAGCAGCTCCTCCGGGGAGGGCAGGAGCTCCTACGAGCAGTACTTC | CASSSSGEGRSSYEQYF
TRBJ1-2 | TRBV12-3/TRBV12-4 | few | NA | TGTGCCAGCAGTTTAAGGCAGGGGACTGGCTACACCTTC | CASSLRQGTGYTF
TRBJ2-3 | TRBV20-1 | NA | TRBD2 | TGCAGTCCCGGGGGGGGGCCGGTAAAAAATACGCAGTATTTT | CSPGGGPVKNTQYF
TRBJ2-1 | TRBV29-1 | few | NA | TGCAGCGTGACCGAGGGGGCCTACAATGAGCAGTTCTTC | CSVTEGAYNEQFF
TRBJ2-2 | TRBV7-3 | NA | NA | TGTGCCAGCAGCTTGCGGCCCGGGGAGCTGTTTTTT | CASSLRPGELFF
TRBJ2-3 | TRBV7-3 | NA | TRBD2 | TGTGCCAGCAGCTTGGTAGCGGGGGTGGGCACAGATACGCAGTATTTT | CASSLVAGVGTDTQYF
TRBJ2-1 | TRBV29-1 | NA | NA | TGCAGCGTTTCACAGGGCGTGAATGAGCAGTTCTTC | CSVSQGVNEQFF
TRBJ2-1 | TRBV20-1 | few | NA | TGCAGTGCGATCAGAGGGGAGCAGTTCTTC | CSAIRGEQFF
TRBJ2-3 | TRBV12-3/TRBV12-4 | NA | NA | TGTGCCAGCACCGATGCTAGCACAGATACGCAGTATTTT | CASTDASTDTQYF
TRBJ1-2 | TRBV7-2 | few | NA | TGTGCCAGCACCATCATTAGAAGTCCTTGGGGCCCCGAGGACTATGGCTACACCTTC | CASTIIRSPWGPEDYGYTF
TRBJ2-1 | TRBV7-3 | NA | TRBD2 | TGTGCCAGCAGCTTAACGCGAGCGGGGGGTTACAATGAGCAGTTCTTC | CASSLTRAGGYNEQFF
TRBJ1-2 | TRBV12-3/TRBV12-4 | NA | NA | TGTGCCAGCAGCATCGACAGGTGGAACTATGGCTACACCTTC | CASSIDRWNYGYTF
TRBJ1-1 | TRBV10-3 | few | TRBD1 | TGTGCCATCAGTGGCGCAGGGGGCCAAGCTTTCTTT | CAISGAGGQAFF
TRBJ2-2 | TRBV4-1 | NA | NA | TGCGCCAGCAGCCAAGGTCTCGCCGGGGAGCTGTTTTTT | CASSQGLAGELFF
TRBJ1-1 | TRBV6-1 | few | TRBD1 | TGTGCCAGCAGTACTTTGACAGGGTTCACTGAAGCTTTCTTT | CASSTLTGFTEAFF
TRBJ2-7 | TRBV7-3 | NA | NA | TGTGCCAGCAGCCAAGGACCAGTAAGCTCCTACGAGCAGTACTTC | CASSQGPVSSYEQYF
TRBJ1-1 | TRBV5-1 | once | NA | TGCGCCAGCAGCTTTGGTCTCGGGTCGGAAGCTTTCTTT | CASSFGLGSEAFF
TRBJ2-1 | TRBV2 | few | TRBD2 | TGTGCCAGCAGTGGGACTAGCCCACAGTTCTTC | CASSGTSPQFF
TRBJ2-6 | TRBV29-1 | few | NA | TGTGGAGGTGGCGGGGCCAACGTCCTGACTTTC | CGGGGANVLTF
TRBJ2-7 | TRBV28 | NA | NA | TGTGCCAGCAGTTTGGGTATATGGACCCACGAGCAGTACTTC | CASSLGIWTHEQYF
TRBJ2-7 | TRBV6-6 | few | NA | TGTGCCAGCAGTTACTTTACAGGGAGCGAGCAGTACTTC | CASSYFTGSEQYF
TRBJ2-5 | TRBV20-1 | many | NA | TGCAGTGCTTCGGTGAGCGGACAAGAGACCCAGTACTTC | CSASVSGQETQYF
TRBJ2-4 | TRBV11-3 | NA | TRBD2 | TGTGCCAGCAGCATCCACAGCGGGGATTCCTACAATGAGCAGTACTTC | CASSIHSGDSYNEQYF
TRBJ2-5 | TRBV6-6 | few | TRBD1 | TGTGCCAGCAAACCGGGACAGGTCCGGGAGACCCAGTACTTC | CASKPGQVRETQYF
TRBJ1-1 | TRBV6-6 | NA | NA | TGTGCCAGCAGTTACTCCGTGCTTGCGGGGTCTGAAGCTTTCTTT | CASSYSVLAGSEAFF
TRBJ2-5 | TRBV24-1 | NA | NA | TGTGCCACCAGTGATCCGAGACAGGGAGGAGAGACCCAGTACTTC | CATSDPRQGGETQYF
TRBJ2-7 | TRBV12-3/TRBV12-4 | NA | TRBD1 | TGTGCCAGCAGTCCCCGGGGACAGGGTAGGGAGCAGTACTTC | CASSPRGQGREQYF
TRBJ2-7 | TRBV12-3/TRBV12-4 | NA | NA | TGTGCCAGCAGTCCCCAACGGGTCCTGCCCTACGAGCAGTACTTC | CASSPQRVLPYEQYF
TRBJ1-2 | TRBV6-5 | few | TRBD1 | TGTGCCAGCAGCCCGGGGACAGGGGGCATCAGCTACACCTTC | CASSPGTGGISYTF
TRBJ2-7 | TRBV7-9 | few | NA | TGTGCCAGCAGTTCCGGGTCAATTATCTACGAGCAGTACTTC | CASSSGSIIYEQYF
TRBJ2-3 | TRBV6-2/TRBV6-3 | NA | NA | TGTGCCAGCACAAGGGCGGCAAACTCGGGCACAGATACGCAGTATTTT | CASTRAANSGTDTQYF
TRBJ2-7 | TRBV4-1 | NA | NA | TGCGCCAGCAGCCAAGCGGCAGCCTACGAGCAGTACTTC | CASSQAAAYEQYF
TRBJ1-5 | TRBV3-1 | NA | NA | TGTGCCAGCAGCCAAGAGGGAAATTCCGGAGCTAAGCCCCAGCATTTT | CASSQEGNSGAKPQHF
TRBJ1-2 | TRBV3-1 | once | NA | TGTGCCAGCAGCCATTGGCAGGGTAATGGTGGCTACACCTTC | CASSHWQGNGGYTF
TRBJ1-2 | TRBV5-1 | NA | NA | TGCGCCAGCAGCTTGGCCCCGGTGGGGGTTTCCTATGGCTACACCTTC | CASSLAPVGVSYGYTF
TRBJ1-2 | TRBV7-2 | NA | NA | TGTGCCAGCAGCTCGAGAGAGGTGACGAACTATGGCTACACCTTC | CASSSREVTNYGYTF
TRBJ2-1 | TRBV5-1 | NA | NA | TGCGCCAGCAGCCCAACCGCGGTGGAAATAGTAGCCTACAATGAGCAGTTCTTC | CASSPTAVEIVAYNEQFF
TRBJ2-7 | TRBV7-3 | few | NA | TGTGCCAGCAGCTTAATCGCGGCAGCGGGCGAGCAGTACTTC | CASSLIAAAGEQYF
TRBJ1-2 | TRBV5-1 | once | TRBD1 | TGCGCCAGCAGACCTAATAACAGGGGGAAGGACTATGGCTACACCTTC | CASRPNNRGKDYGYTF
TRBJ2-5 | TRBV20-1 | few | TRBD2 | TGCAGTGCGCCGACTAGCGGGGTTGAGACCCAGTACTTC | CSAPTSGVETQYF
TRBJ2-2 | TRBV4-3 | few | NA | TGCGCCAGCAGCGAACATTACACCGGGGAGCTGTTTTTT | CASSEHYTGELFF
TRBJ1-2 | TRBV6-5 | NA | NA | TGTGCCAGCAGTTCGGGACCTTTCCTTTATGGCTACACCTTC | CASSSGPFLYGYTF
TRBJ2-7 | TRBV7-2 | NA | TRBD2 | TGTGCCAGCAACACAAATAGCGGGGGTCGCTACGAGCAGTACTTC | CASNTNSGGRYEQYF
TRBJ2-1 | TRBV4-1 | many | NA | TGCGCCAGCAGCTTCGGGTGGGATGAGCAGTTCTTC | CASSFGWDEQFF
TRBJ2-4 | TRBV4-1 | few | TRBD2 | TGCGCCAGCAGCCACCAGGACGGGACTAGCATTCAGTACTTC | CASSHQDGTSIQYF
TRBJ2-2 | TRBV12-3/TRBV12-4 | NA | TRBD2 | TGTGCCAGCAGTCCGGGACTAGCGGGGGGTAACACCGGGGAGCTGTTTTTT | CASSPGLAGGNTGELFF
TRBJ2-7 | TRBV6-2/TRBV6-3 | once | NA | TGTGCCGGCAGTTCACCCTCTAGTCCGTCCTACGAGCAGTACTTC | CAGSSPSSPSYEQYF